These 25 T cell receptor beta chains came from one sample sequenced in a study of graft-versus-host responses after intestinal transplantation. These TCRs are of unknown antigen specificity. Repertoires were generated with immunoSEQ multiplex PCR, while TCRdb's copy carries only in-frame clones and drops some. This table holds 70,000 to 95,000 clones, 85% to 95% found once. The starting material was unstimulated CD8+ T cells sorted from spleen or lymph node cells, obtained before transplant. The source is a human donor who was the organ donor for an intestinal transplant.

This clone was seen a single time. This chain uses TRBV5-6 with TRBJ2-7; 8 positions agree with TRBD2. Germline CDR1 reads SGHDT; CDR2 reads YYEEEE. V lost 3 bases and J lost 0; bases outside the gene matches: 5. This CDR3 spans 15 amino acids. CDR3 nucleotide sequence: TGTGCCAGCAGCTATAGCGGGACAAGCTCCTACGAGCAGTACTTC. This translates into CASSYSGTSSYEQYF.

This clone turned up a few times. J is TRBJ2-5 and V is TRBV9; D is possibly TRBD1 (6 bases). The CDR3 loop spans 14 amino acids. Germline CDR1 SGDLS, CDR2 YYNGEE. Between the trimmed V and J ends, which lost 4 bases and 1 base, there was a span of 11 bases. The CDR3 sequence: CASSPGRGQETQYF. The CDR3 DNA follows: TGTGCCAGCAGCCCAGGCAGGGGCCAAGAGACCCAGTACTTC. The complete variable domain, with remaining parts taken from reference TRBV9 and TRBJ2-5, reads DSGVTQTPKHLITATGQRVTLRCSPRSGDLSVYWYQQSLDQGLQFLIQYYNGEERAKGNILERFSAQQFPDLHSELNLSSLELGDSALYFCASSPGRGQETQYFGPGTRLLVL.

V is TRBV27 and J is TRBJ1-2; D is undetermined. Germline CDR1 MNHEY, CDR2 SMNVEV (reference sequence). The CDR3 runs to 13 residues. V was pared by 8 bases and J by 0 bases, with 10 bases between. CDR3 residues: CASRLGANYGYTF. The CDR3 nucleotides are TGTGCCAGCCGACTCGGAGCTAACTATGGCTACACCTTC.

This chain uses TRBV19 with TRBJ2-7; 7 bases fit TRBD2. The CDR3 runs 14 residues. V lost 5 bases, J lost 8 bases, and 12 bases stayed unmatched. Looked up from germline, CDR1 is LNHDA and CDR2 is SQIVND (reference sequence). The CDR3 spells CASSGGLSITKQYF. The CDR3 nucleotides read TGTGCCAGTAGTGGGGGACTATCAATAACGAAGCAGTACTTC.

The genes are TRBV7-9 and TRBJ2-1; D call uncertain. CDR1 is SEHNR, CDR2 FQNEAQ, per germline (reference sequence). The CDR3 loop spans 12 amino acids. V gave up 4 bases and J gave up 4 bases, with 5 bases separating them. The CDR3 protein is CASSSRYNEQFF. The CDR3 DNA is TGTGCCAGCAGCTCCAGGTACAATGAGCAGTTCTTC.

V usage is TRBV10-3 and J usage is TRBJ2-7, with TRBD1 matching over 8 bases. The trim removed 7 bases at V and 4 bases at J, leaving 6 bases unmatched. Germline V gives CDR1 ENHRY, CDR2 SYGVKD. The CDR3 length is 13 residues. Written as DNA, the CDR3 is TGTGCCATCATGGGACAGGCATCTTACGAGCAGTACTTC. This gives the protein CAIMGQASYEQYF.

This chain connects TRBV30 to TRBJ1-3; D is uncertain. The CDR3 sequence is 13 residues long. Germline V lookup: CDR1 GTSNPN, CDR2 SVGIG (reference sequence). Trimming shortened V by 1 base and J by 1 base, and 5 bases separated the two germline ends. The CDR3 DNA sequence: TGTGCCTGGAGTGCGGGATCTGGAAACACCATATATTTT. It encodes CAWSAGSGNTIYF.

This clone has only one observation. The CDR3 reads CASSLEAGGSGNTEAFF. CDR3 bases: TGTGCCAGCAGCTTGGAGGCAGGGGGCTCAGGGAACACTGAAGCTTTCTTT. The gene calls are TRBV5-4 and TRBJ1-1; 8 bases agree with TRBD1. Germline V gene lookup returns CDR1 SGHNT and CDR2 YYREEE (reference sequence). V shed 0 bases and J 1 base; nucleotides not matched to a gene: 8. The CDR3 runs 17 residues.

The V gene is TRBV7-6, the J gene TRBJ2-5, with D possibly TRBD1 on 6 matching bases. V lost 2 bases and J 1 base, leaving 14 bases between the germline ends. This CDR3 has 16 residues. Germline values: CDR1 SGHVS, CDR2 FNYEAQ. The CDR3 sequence: CASSLTRWGPQETQYF. CDR3 coding DNA: TGTGCCAGCAGCTTAACCAGGTGGGGGCCCCAAGAGACCCAGTACTTC.

The rearrangement joins TRBV7-2 to TRBJ1-2; D gene unclear. Trimming left V 1 base short and J 4 bases short, with 13 bases between. The CDR3 has 15 residues. Germline V lookup: CDR1 SGHTA, CDR2 FQGNSA. The CDR3 sequence: CASSLVTGSPYGYTF. Written as DNA, the CDR3 is TGTGCCAGCAGCTTAGTGACGGGGAGCCCCTATGGCTACACCTTC.

This clone has just a few counts. This rearrangement joins TRBV4-3 to TRBJ2-6, with D tentatively TRBD2 (5 bases). This CDR3 is built from 15 residues. Deletions cut 4 bases from V and 4 bases from J, with 11 bases between. Germline CDR1 is LGHNA and CDR2 is YSLEER. The CDR3 DNA sequence: TGCGCCAGCAGCCCATCACGGGGAGGGGCCAACGTCCTGACTTTC. This translates into CASSPSRGGANVLTF.

This rearrangement joins TRBV7-9 to TRBJ2-3; D call uncertain. The CDR3 is made up of 13 amino acids. Germline lookup yields CDR1 SEHNR and CDR2 FQNEAQ (reference sequence). The ends were cut back, 4 bases at V and 0 bases at J, with 5 bases in the middle. CDR3 residues: CASSSPSTDTQYF. CDR3 DNA sequence: TGTGCCAGCAGCTCCCCTAGCACAGATACGCAGTATTTT.

The rearrangement links TRBV28 to TRBJ2-6; D gene unclear. Deletions cut 6 bases from V and 7 bases from J, with 28 bases between. Germline values: CDR1 MDHEN, CDR2 SYDVKM. This CDR3 is 19 amino acids long. The CDR3 loop is CASSPGFTRVSARANVLTF. In DNA, the CDR3 is TGTGCCAGCAGCCCGGGTTTCACCCGGGTTTCGGCTCGAGCCAACGTCCTGACTTTC.

The chain combines TRBV4-1 with TRBJ2-1, with unresolved D. Germline lookup yields CDR1 MGHRA and CDR2 YSYEKL. CDR3 length equals 15 residues. V dropped 1 base and J dropped 7 bases, with 14 bases sitting between them. The CDR3 bases are TGCGCCAGCAGCCAAGTGATAGTCACGTGGAATGAGCAGTTCTTC. Translating it yields CASSQVIVTWNEQFF.

This chain uses TRBV2 with TRBJ2-7, with D maybe TRBD1 (6 bases). Trimming stripped 7 bases from V and 1 base from J, with 23 bases between. Germline V gene lookup returns CDR1 SNHLY and CDR2 FYNNEI. This CDR3 spans 17 amino acids. CDR3 sequence (DNA): TGTGCCAGCAACAGTCCTCTTTTAGGGACAACATCCTACGAGCAGTACTTC. It translates to CASNSPLLGTTSYEQYF.

This chain links TRBV28 with TRBJ1-5; 8 bases map to TRBD1. The V gene end was trimmed by 5 bases and the J gene end by 5 bases; junction bases not matched to a gene: 5. This CDR3 has 14 amino acids. CDR1 and CDR2 from the germline V gene are MDHEN and SYDVKM. CDR3 bases: TGTGCCAGCAGTACTCAGGGGGCTGATCAGCCCCAGCATTTT. It encodes CASSTQGADQPQHF.

The chain links TRBV19 to TRBJ2-5; D unclear. The germline V gene encodes CDR1 LNHDA and CDR2 SQIVND (reference sequence). The CDR3 has 13 amino acids. Trimming took off 6 bases at V and 5 bases at J, with 13 bases between the two ends. CDR3 region: CASRNSVMETQYF. CDR3 nucleotides: TGTGCCAGTAGAAATAGTGTGATGGAGACCCAGTACTTC.

J is TRBJ2-3 and V is TRBV27, with D tentatively TRBD2 (6 bases). This CDR3 region has 16 residues. V lost 2 bases, J lost 2 bases, and 14 bases lay in between. Looked up from germline, CDR1 is MNHEY and CDR2 is SMNVEV (reference sequence). The CDR3 coding sequence is TGTGCCAGCAGTTTAACGGCGGGAATCTACACAGATACGCAGTATTTT. Translated, it gives CASSLTAGIYTDTQYF.

V usage is TRBV6-5 and J usage is TRBJ2-1; D unclear. This CDR3 has 15 amino acids. The ends were cut back, 3 bases at V and 6 bases at J, with 15 bases in the middle. CDR1 is MNHEY and CDR2 is SVGAGI in the germline V gene. The CDR3 DNA follows: TGTGCCAGCAGTTATTCGGCGGCCCCTTCCAATGAGCAGTTCTTC. Protein sequence: CASSYSAAPSNEQFF.

The chain joins TRBV30 to TRBJ1-1, with D possibly matching TRBD1 (5 bases). With 1 base removed from V and 4 bases from J, the gap between germline ends came to 13 bases. CDR3 size: 14 residues. Germline loops: CDR1 GTSNPN, CDR2 SVGIG (reference sequence). The CDR3 is CAWSDRMGGTEAFF. In nucleotides, the CDR3 is TGTGCCTGGAGTGACCGCATGGGGGGCACTGAAGCTTTCTTT.

The V and J genes are TRBV9 and TRBJ1-2; TRBD1 aligns across 7 bases. V shed 3 bases and J 4 bases; nucleotides not matched to a gene: 6. CDR1 and CDR2 (germline): SGDLS, YYNGEE. CDR3 length: 14 residues. The CDR3 sequence: CASSAQGGGYGYTF. The CDR3 DNA is TGTGCCAGCAGCGCACAAGGGGGCGGCTATGGCTACACCTTC.

The CDR3 DNA reads TGTGCCAGCAGTTTCTCGTGGCTAGCGGGGGGTAATGAGCAGTTCTTC. Translated, it gives CASSFSWLAGGNEQFF. The chain uses TRBV27 and TRBJ2-1; 11 positions match TRBD2. Trimming removed 3 bases from V and 7 bases from J; junction bases left unmatched: 8. CDR1 and CDR2 from the germline V gene are MNHEY and SMNVEV (reference sequence). The CDR3 consists of 16 residues.

This chain connects TRBV21-1 to TRBJ2-1; the table calls TRBD1, which could not be checked here. TRBV21-1 corresponds to a pseudogene. The CDR3 spans 12 residues. For the CDR3, the DNA is TGTGCCAAACAGGGCTCCTACAATGAGCAGTTCTTC. It yields the protein CAKQGSYNEQFF.

The gene calls are TRBV27 and TRBJ2-1; TRBD1 agrees at 7 bases. This CDR3 contains 15 residues. Germline CDR1 and CDR2: MNHEY and SMNVEV (reference sequence). Trimming took 2 bases from V and 4 from J; bases not matched to a gene: 5. The CDR3 reads CASSLGTEVYNEQFF. The CDR3 bases are TGTGCCAGCAGTTTAGGGACAGAGGTTTACAATGAGCAGTTCTTC.

This chain connects TRBV4-3 to TRBJ2-3; D might be TRBD1 (6 bases). The CDR3 consists of 13 residues. Trimming took off 5 bases at V and 6 bases at J, with 12 bases between the two ends. Germline CDR1 LGHNA, CDR2 YSLEER. As DNA, the CDR3 is TGCGCCAGCAGCTTTACAGGGACCGATACGCAGTATTTT. Translated: CASSFTGTDTQYF.